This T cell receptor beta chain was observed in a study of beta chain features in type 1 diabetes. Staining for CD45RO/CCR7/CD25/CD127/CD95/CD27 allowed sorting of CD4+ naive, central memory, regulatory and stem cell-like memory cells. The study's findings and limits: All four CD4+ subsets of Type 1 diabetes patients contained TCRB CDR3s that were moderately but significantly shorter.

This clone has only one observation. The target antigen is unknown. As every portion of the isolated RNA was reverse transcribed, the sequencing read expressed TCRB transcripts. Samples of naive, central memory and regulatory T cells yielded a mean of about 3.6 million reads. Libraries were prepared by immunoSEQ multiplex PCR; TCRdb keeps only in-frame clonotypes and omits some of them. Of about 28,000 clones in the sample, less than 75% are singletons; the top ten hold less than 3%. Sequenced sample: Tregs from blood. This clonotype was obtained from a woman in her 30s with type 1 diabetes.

CDR3 sequence: CASSRTSGMYF. The CDR3 coding sequence is TGTGCCAGCAGCCGGACTAGCGGGATGTACTTC. The chain is built from TRBV14 and TRBJ2-7; 12 bases are a match to TRBD2. J gave up 12 bases and V 4 bases, and 1 base lay outside the gene matches. Germline CDR1 reads SGHDN; CDR2 reads FVKESK. The CDR3 is 11 amino acids. Looking up the rest from reference TRBV14 and TRBJ2-7 gives the full variable domain: EAGVTQFPSHSVIEKGQTVTLRCDPISGHDNLYWYRRVMGKEIKFLLHFVKESKQDESGMPNNRFLAERTGGTYSTLKVQPAELEDSGVYFCASSRTSGMYFGPGTRLTVT.